A single sample gave rise to the 17 T cell receptor beta chains below, sequenced in a study of response to subunit inactivated influenza vaccine. Each CDR3 protein gets one entry after TCRdb re-called the RT-PCR reads with MiXCR. This table has 500,000 to 600,000 distinct CDR3 sequences, approximately 12% appearing once. This specimen consisted of PBMCs from blood, obtained on the day of vaccination. All receptors come from a man aged 50 or older who received an inactivated influenza vaccine.

The J gene is TRBJ2-5, the V gene TRBV5-1, with 8 bases lining up with TRBD1. The V segment lost 0 bases and the J segment 5 bases; nucleotides outside the gene matches: 6. Germline assignment: CDR1 SGHRS and CDR2 YFSETQ. This CDR3 spans 15 amino acids. CDR3 nucleotide sequence: TGCGCCAGCAGCTTGGCAGCCGGACAGGGCGAGACCCAGTACTTC. This translates into CASSLAAGQGETQYF.

This clonotype was seen at least ten times. The rearrangement links TRBV4-2 to TRBJ2-5; D not certain. V lost 1 base and J lost 1, with 4 bases in between. The germline gives CDR1 LGHNA, CDR2 YNFKEQ. This CDR3 is 13 amino acids long. The CDR3 protein is CASSQASQETQYF. CDR3 coding DNA: TGTGCCAGCAGCCAAGCTTCCCAAGAGACCCAGTACTTC.

A few counts support this clonotype. This sequence joins TRBV24-1 and TRBJ2-1; a weak D match, TRBD1 (6 bases). Per the germline V gene, CDR1 is KGHDR and CDR2 is SFDVKD. The CDR3 has 13 residues. V lost 7 bases, J lost 6 bases, and 12 bases lay in between. Here the CDR3 reads CATRPQGTNEQFF. CDR3 nucleotide sequence: TGTGCCACCAGGCCTCAGGGGACCAATGAGCAGTTCTTC.

The sample holds many counts of this clonotype. The V and J genes are TRBV11-2 and TRBJ2-2, with D uncertain. Germline values: CDR1 SGHAT, CDR2 FQNNGV. CDR3 length equals 18 residues. V lost 0 bases, J lost 4 bases, and 18 bases lay in between. CDR3 amino acids: CASSLDPPLGIGTGELFF. DNA for the CDR3: TGTGCCAGCAGCTTAGATCCCCCCTTAGGGATCGGCACCGGGGAGCTGTTTTTT.

Only a few counts were recorded for this clonotype. The rearrangement links TRBV7-2 to TRBJ2-7; 7 positions match TRBD1. Germline CDR1 is SGHTA and CDR2 is FQGNSA. The CDR3 covers 14 residues. The J segment lost 7 bases and the V segment lost 2 bases, leaving 8 bases of the junction unmatched. The chain's CDR3 is CASSLRQGGLEQYF. CDR3 nucleotides: TGTGCCAGCAGCTTAAGACAGGGTGGTTTGGAGCAGTACTTC.

This clonotype has at least ten counts. The J gene is TRBJ1-1, the V gene TRBV7-2; D possibly corresponds to TRBD1 (5 bases). The CDR3 runs 13 residues. In germline, CDR1 is SGHTA, CDR2 FQGNSA. Trimming took 4 bases from V and 1 from J, leaving 7 bases between them. CDR3 coding DNA: TGTGCCAGCAGCTCCGACAGGAACACTGAAGCTTTCTTT. This codes for CASSSDRNTEAFF.

This clonotype has just a few counts. This rearrangement joins TRBV19 to TRBJ1-5; D is undetermined. This CDR3 is built from 15 residues. The germline gives CDR1 LNHDA, CDR2 SQIVND (reference sequence). The ends were cut back, 6 bases at V and 1 base at J, with 13 bases in the middle. DNA for the CDR3: TGTGCCAGTAGCGTCATCGGACTGAGCAATCAGCCCCAGCATTTT. Translated: CASSVIGLSNQPQHF.

V usage is TRBV7-2 and J usage is TRBJ2-5; D is possibly TRBD1 (6 bases). Germline V gene lookup returns CDR1 SGHTA and CDR2 FQGNSA. This CDR3 comprises 17 residues. V was shortened by 4 bases and J by 7 bases, with 25 bases between the two germline ends. The CDR3 nucleotides read TGTGCCAGCAGCTCCACCATCAGGGGCCATCTCTTGGGGACCCAGTACTTC. It encodes CASSSTIRGHLLGTQYF.

This clonotype was counted at least ten times. The chain couples TRBV12-3 or TRBV12-4 to TRBJ1-2; D is possibly TRBD1 (6 bases). This CDR3 has 12 amino acids. Trimming left V 5 bases short and J 5 bases short, with 9 bases between. The CDR3 loop is CASSMTGYGYTF. Here the CDR3 DNA reads TGTGCCAGCAGTATGACAGGATATGGCTACACCTTC.

This clonotype has only a few counts. The chain links TRBV2 to TRBJ2-3; 7 positions match TRBD1. Losses at the gene ends were 7 bases for V and 2 bases for J; bases not matched to a gene: 6. CDR1 is SNHLY, CDR2 FYNNEI, per germline. The CDR3 extends over 14 amino acids. CDR3 amino acids: CASTVDRATDTQYF. CDR3 DNA: TGTGCCAGCACCGTTGACAGGGCCACAGATACGCAGTATTTT.

This clonotype was recorded a few times. V gene TRBV3-1 combines with J gene TRBJ2-7, with 11 nucleotides matching TRBD1. V lost 4 bases and J lost 4; bases outside the gene matches: 18. This CDR3 has 19 amino acids. The germline CDR1 and CDR2 sequences are LGHDT and YNNKEL (reference sequence). CDR3 coding DNA: TGTGCCAGCAGCCTCAGCCGAACGAGGACAGGGGGCGCATCGTACGAGCAGTACTTC. This gives the protein CASSLSRTRTGGASYEQYF.

This rearrangement joins TRBV12-3 or TRBV12-4 to TRBJ2-2; the match to TRBD2 covers 10 bases. The CDR3 is 17 residues long. Germline trimming cut 7 bases from V and 7 bases from J; bases unmatched to any gene: 15. The chain's CDR3 is CASKERRLAGVYGELFF. CDR3 nucleotide sequence: TGTGCCAGCAAAGAGAGGAGGCTAGCGGGAGTGTACGGGGAGCTGTTTTTT.

The chain links TRBV24-1 to TRBJ2-3, with 11 nucleotides matching TRBD2. Losses at the gene ends were 9 bases for V and 5 bases for J; bases not matched to a gene: 9. CDR3 size: 15 residues. CDR1 and CDR2 from the germline V gene are KGHDR and SFDVKD. CDR3 nucleotides: TGTGCCACCGGGTCCGGGACTAGCGGAGGAGATACGCAGTATTTT. As protein: CATGSGTSGGDTQYF.

The rearrangement uses TRBV7-2 and TRBJ2-5, with 7 bases fitting TRBD2. The trim removed 5 bases at V and 4 bases at J, leaving 7 bases unmatched. Germline V lookup: CDR1 SGHTA, CDR2 FQGNSA. CDR3 length equals 14 residues. CDR3 protein: CASSPGRVIETQYF. The DNA of the CDR3 is TGTGCCAGCAGCCCTGGGAGGGTAATAGAGACCCAGTACTTC.

The CDR3 loop reads CASSSTGGGNEQFF. In nucleotides, the CDR3 is TGTGCCAGCAGCTCTACAGGGGGAGGTAATGAGCAGTTCTTC. This chain connects TRBV7-9 to TRBJ2-1; 8 bases match TRBD1. V dropped 4 bases and J dropped 7; count of bases not matched to a gene: 6. From germline, CDR1 is SEHNR and CDR2 FQNEAQ (reference sequence). The CDR3 is made up of 14 amino acids.

V and J are TRBV20-1 and TRBJ2-3; 7 bases line up with TRBD2. Germline V CDR1 and CDR2: DFQATT, SNEGSKA (reference sequence). The CDR3 runs to 15 residues. J gave up 7 bases and V 2 bases, and 12 bases lay outside the gene matches. The CDR3 here is CSARSGTPSRNTQYF. The CDR3 DNA reads as TGCAGTGCTAGAAGCGGGACTCCCTCACGAAATACGCAGTATTTT.

The V call is TRBV15, the J call TRBJ2-4; maybe TRBD2 (6 bases). This CDR3 has 14 residues. The V gene's germline CDR1 is LNHNV and CDR2 YYDKDF (reference sequence). Trimming took off 4 bases at V and 2 bases at J, with 9 bases between the two ends. CDR3 region: CATSKGGTKNIQYF. The DNA for the CDR3 is TGTGCCACCAGCAAAGGAGGGACCAAAAACATTCAGTACTTC. Full variable domain (remainder filled in from reference TRBV15 and TRBJ2-4): DAMVIQNPRYQVTQFGKPVTLSCSQTLNHNVMYWYQQKSSQAPKLLFHYYDKDFNNEADTPDNFQSRRPNTSFCFLDIRSPGLGDTAMYLCATSKGGTKNIQYFGAGTRLSVL.